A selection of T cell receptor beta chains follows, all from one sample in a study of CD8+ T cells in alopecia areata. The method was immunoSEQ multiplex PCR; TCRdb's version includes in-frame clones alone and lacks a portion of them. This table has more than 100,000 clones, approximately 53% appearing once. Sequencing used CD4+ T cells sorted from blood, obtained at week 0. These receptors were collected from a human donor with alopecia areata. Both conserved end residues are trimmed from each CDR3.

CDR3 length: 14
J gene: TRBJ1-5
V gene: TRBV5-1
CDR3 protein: ASSLGQGYSNQPQH

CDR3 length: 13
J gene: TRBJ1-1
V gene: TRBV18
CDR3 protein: ASSPQGRGATEAF

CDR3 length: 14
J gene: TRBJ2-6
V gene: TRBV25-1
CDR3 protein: ASSEGFSSGANVLT

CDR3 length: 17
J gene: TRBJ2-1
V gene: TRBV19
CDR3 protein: ASSRTGGDGSGRYNEQF

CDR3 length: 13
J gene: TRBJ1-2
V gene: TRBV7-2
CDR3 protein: ASSSYREAPYGYT

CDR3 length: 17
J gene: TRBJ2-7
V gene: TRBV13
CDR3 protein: ASSPSRPRVGGPFHEQY

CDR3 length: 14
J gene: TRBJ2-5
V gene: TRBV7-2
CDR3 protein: ASSPLPGSLTETQY

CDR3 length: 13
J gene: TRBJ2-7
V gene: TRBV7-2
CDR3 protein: ASSSWSTSTYEQY

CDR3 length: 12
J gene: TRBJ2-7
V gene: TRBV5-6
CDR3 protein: ASGFAGDSYEQY

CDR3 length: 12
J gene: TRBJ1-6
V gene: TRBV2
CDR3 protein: ASNHGGLNSPLH

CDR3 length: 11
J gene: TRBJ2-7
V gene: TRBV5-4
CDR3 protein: ASSRTGAYEQY

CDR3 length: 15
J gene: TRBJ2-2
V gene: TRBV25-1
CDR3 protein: ASKVGEAGEHTGELF

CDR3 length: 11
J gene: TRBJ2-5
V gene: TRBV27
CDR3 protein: ASSPGREEAQY

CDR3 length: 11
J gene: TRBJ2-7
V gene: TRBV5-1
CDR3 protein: ASSLTGAYEQY

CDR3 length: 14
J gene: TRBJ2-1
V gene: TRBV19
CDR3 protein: ASSLGGTDSYNEQF

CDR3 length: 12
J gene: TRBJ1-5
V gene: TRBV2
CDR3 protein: ASSAGQGNQPQH

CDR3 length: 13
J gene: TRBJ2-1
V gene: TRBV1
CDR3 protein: TSRIPETLHNEQF

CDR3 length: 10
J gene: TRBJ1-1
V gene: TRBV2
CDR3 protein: ASSDRALGAF

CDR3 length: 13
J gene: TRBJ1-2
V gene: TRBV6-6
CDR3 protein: ASSYSGSNRDGYT

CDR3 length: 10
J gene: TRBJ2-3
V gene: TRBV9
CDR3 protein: ASSDQTDTQY

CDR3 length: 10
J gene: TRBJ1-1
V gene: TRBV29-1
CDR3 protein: SVDTGDTEAF

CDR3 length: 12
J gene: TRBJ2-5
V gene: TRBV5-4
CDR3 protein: ASSPAGGQETQY

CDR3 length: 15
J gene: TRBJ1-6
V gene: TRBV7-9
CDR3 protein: ASSLSVPGQGGSPLH

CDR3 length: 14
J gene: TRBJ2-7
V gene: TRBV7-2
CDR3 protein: ASSLGLAGAAYEQY

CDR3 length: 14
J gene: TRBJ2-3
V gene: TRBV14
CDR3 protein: ASSQDEGQSTDTQY

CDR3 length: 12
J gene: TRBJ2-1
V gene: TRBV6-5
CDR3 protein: ASSPGGPLNEQF

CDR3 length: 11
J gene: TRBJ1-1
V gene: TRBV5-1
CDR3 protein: ASSLDADTEAF

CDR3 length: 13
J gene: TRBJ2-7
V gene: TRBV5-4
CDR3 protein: ASSLGRVGSYEQY

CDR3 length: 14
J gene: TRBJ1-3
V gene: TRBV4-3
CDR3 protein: ASSPRVGGSGNTIY

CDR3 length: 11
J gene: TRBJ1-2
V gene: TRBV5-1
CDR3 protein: ASSSPANYGYT

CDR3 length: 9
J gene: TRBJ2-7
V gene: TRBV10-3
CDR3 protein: AIREQLEQY

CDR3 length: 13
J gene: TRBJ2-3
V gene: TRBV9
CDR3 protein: ASSGVQGYTDTQY

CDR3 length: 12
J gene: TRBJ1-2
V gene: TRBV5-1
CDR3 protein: ASSYGQGAGGYT

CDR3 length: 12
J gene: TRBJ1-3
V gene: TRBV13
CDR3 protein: ASSLYAGGNTIY

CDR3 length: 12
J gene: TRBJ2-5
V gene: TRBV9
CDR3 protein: ASSASGGEETQY

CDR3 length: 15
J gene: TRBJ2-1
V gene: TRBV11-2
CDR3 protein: ASSLADVSGEHHEQF

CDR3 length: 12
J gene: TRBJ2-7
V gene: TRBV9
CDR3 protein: ASSVGGDTYEQY

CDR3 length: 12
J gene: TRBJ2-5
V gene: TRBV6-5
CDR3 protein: ASSKSRRPETQY

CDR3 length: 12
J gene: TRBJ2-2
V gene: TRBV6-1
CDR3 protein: ASTPSRTAGELF

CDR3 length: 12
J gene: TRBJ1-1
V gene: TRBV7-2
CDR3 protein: ASSYRGMNTEAF

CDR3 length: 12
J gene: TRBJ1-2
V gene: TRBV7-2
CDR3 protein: ASSLDLRDRGYT

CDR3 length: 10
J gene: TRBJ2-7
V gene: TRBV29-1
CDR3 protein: SVEAATYEQY

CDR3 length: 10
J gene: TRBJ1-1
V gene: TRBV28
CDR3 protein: ASRTTDTEAF

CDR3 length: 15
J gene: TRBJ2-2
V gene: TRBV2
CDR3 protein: ASSPTYTGASTGELF

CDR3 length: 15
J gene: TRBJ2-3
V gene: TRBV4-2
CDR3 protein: ASSQDIPGTSTDTQY

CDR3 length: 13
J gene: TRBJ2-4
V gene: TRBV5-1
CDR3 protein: ASSRVGGEGNIQY

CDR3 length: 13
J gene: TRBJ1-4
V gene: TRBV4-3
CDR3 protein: ASSQDLGTNEKLF

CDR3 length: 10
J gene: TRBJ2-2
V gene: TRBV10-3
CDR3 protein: AISETTGELF

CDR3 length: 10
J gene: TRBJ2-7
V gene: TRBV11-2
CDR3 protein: ASSLVTDEQY

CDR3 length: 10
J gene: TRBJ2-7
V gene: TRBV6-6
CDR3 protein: ASSGPAGEQY

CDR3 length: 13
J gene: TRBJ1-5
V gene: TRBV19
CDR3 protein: ASSNPGQHNQPQH

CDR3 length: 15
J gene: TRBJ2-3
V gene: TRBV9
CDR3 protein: ASSVGASGDRTDTQY

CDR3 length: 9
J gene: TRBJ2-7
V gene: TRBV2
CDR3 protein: ASSRYYEQY